The source of this T cell receptor (beta chain) is a study of Tregs in tolerant kidney transplant recipients. Study-wide results and caveats: The small number of patients limits these findings pending further validation. No direct test of biological reproducibility was done here. Activated donor B cell expansion appeared to reveal the most relevant donor-specific TCRbeta repertoire.

Assay: immunoSEQ multiplex PCR; the TCRdb copy retains only in-frame clones and omits some. The sample records more than 60,000 clones, approximately 83% being singletons. About this clone itself: Its specificity is not known.

Material: Tregs from blood, obtained before the transplant. The source is a human donor who received a combined kidney and bone marrow transplant.

In DNA form, the CDR3 reads TGCGCCAGCAGCTCACAGGGAGGGCGGGGAACAGATACGCAGTATTTT. Protein sequence: CASSSQGGRGTDTQYF. The chain joins TRBV5-1 to TRBJ2-3; D perhaps matches TRBD2 (7 bases). The CDR3 length is 16 residues. V was clipped by 3 bases and J by 3 bases, with 17 bases between them. Per germline, CDR1 SGHRS and CDR2 YFSETQ.